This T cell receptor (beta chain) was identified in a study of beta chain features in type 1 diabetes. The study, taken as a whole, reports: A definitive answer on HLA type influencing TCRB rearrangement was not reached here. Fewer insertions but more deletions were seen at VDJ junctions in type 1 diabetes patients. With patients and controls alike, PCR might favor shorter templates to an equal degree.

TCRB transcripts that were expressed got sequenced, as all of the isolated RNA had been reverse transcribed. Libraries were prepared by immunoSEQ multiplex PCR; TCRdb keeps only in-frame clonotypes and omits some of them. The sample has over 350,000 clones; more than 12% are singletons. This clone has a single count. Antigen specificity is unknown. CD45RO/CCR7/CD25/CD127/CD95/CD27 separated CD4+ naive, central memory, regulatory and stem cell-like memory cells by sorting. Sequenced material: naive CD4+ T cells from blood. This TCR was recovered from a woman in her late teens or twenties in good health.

CDR3 region: CASKKGGTANIQYF. In DNA, the CDR3 is TGTGCCAGCAAGAAAGGCGGGACTGCAAACATTCAGTACTTC. This chain links TRBV2 with TRBJ2-4; D perhaps matches TRBD2 (6 bases). The CDR3 is 14 residues long. CDR1 is SNHLY, CDR2 FYNNEI, per germline. V was cut by 7 bases and J by 6 bases, with 16 bases left in between. The whole variable domain, filled in from reference TRBV2 and TRBJ2-4, reads EPEVTQTPSHQVTQMGQEVILRCVPISNHLYFYWYRQILGQKVEFLVSFYNNEISEKSEIFDDQFSVERPDGSNFTLKIRSTKLEDSAMYFCASKKGGTANIQYFGAGTRLSVL.